This T cell receptor beta chain was obtained from a study of cytomegalovirus exposure and HLA in healthy donors. General study results and limits: Three CMV-associated chains were confirmed in vitro to be specific for CMV antigens. The likely origin of a cluster of highly shared sequence variants was a sequencing artifact.

The PCR had 60 Vbeta and 13 Jbeta primers. The repertoire was sequenced with immunoSEQ multiplex PCR; TCRdb's copy has only in-frame clones and lacks some. This sample has fewer than 250,000 clones, with almost 80% found just once. Germline V gives CDR1 SGHTA, CDR2 FQGNSA. Deletions cut 1 base from V and 8 bases from J, with 12 bases between. This CDR3 is 14 amino acids long. With respect to this clone: Its antigen remains unknown.

The chain combines TRBV7-2 with TRBJ2-4, with D maybe TRBD1 (6 bases). Sequencing used PBMCs. This sequence originates from a male donor in good health and CMV-seronegative. CDR3 loop: CASSLGNRADIQYF. CDR3 sequence (DNA): TGTGCCAGCAGCTTAGGCAACAGGGCGGACATTCAGTACTTC.